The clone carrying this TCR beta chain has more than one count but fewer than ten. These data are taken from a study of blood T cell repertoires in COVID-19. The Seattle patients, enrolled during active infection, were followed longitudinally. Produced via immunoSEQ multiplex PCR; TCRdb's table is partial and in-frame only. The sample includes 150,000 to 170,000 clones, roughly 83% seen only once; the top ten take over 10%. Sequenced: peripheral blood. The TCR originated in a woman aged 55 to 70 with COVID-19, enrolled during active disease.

CDR3 residues: CASRPTGPGELFF. For the CDR3, the DNA is TGTGCCAGCAGGCCAACAGGCCCCGGGGAGCTGTTTTTT. The chain carries TRBV7-3 and TRBJ2-2; possible D gene TRBD1, 5 bases. The CDR3 runs to 13 residues. V shed 6 bases and J shed 6 bases, with 11 bases lying between them. From germline, CDR1 is SGHTA and CDR2 FQGTGA.